The present T cell receptor beta chain was sequenced within a study of beta chain features in type 1 diabetes (dated by TCRdb to 2017 to 2018). For context, the study as a whole: Mean age, gender distribution, total cell number and subset yield did not differ between patients and healthy donors. Naive and central memory subsets were obtained from all 30 or so donors, but regulatory and stem cell-like memory subsets were isolated from only 8 patients and about 8 healthy donors. A total of 100 million to 140 million sorted cells were examined across all samples, and the number of cells per subset was strongly correlated with RNA yield. In the study, TCRB repertoires of sorted circulating CD4+ T cell subsets from recently diagnosed type 1 diabetes patients were compared with those of matched healthy donors. What the authors observed across the whole study: Because small numbers of individuals were included in the HLA sub-analyses, any influence of HLA type on TCRB rearrangement was left unresolved. Type 1 diabetes patients showed a moderate but significant shortening of TCRB CDR3 length in all four CD4+ subsets. Shorter templates might have been favored by PCR, but patient and control samples were amplified and corrected together, so both groups would have been affected equally by any skew. Naive, central memory and regulatory TCRB repertoires appeared to be more alike among patients than among healthy donors. Fewer insertions and more nucleotide deletions at VDJ recombination sites were observed in patients with type 1 diabetes, implying thymic rearrangement abnormalities. Because cDNA was sequenced instead of genomic DNA, highly expressing activated cells could be over-represented, though the groups showed no difference in activation or CD3 levels.

There are a few counts of this clone. Its cognate antigen has yet to be identified. Per-base quality was not reported, and no clone a single base away is much larger than it. The High Capacity cDNA Reverse Transcription Kit was used to reverse transcribe all of the isolated RNA, meaning that expressed TCRB transcripts were what got sequenced. Naive, central memory and regulatory T cell samples underwent deep immunoSEQ sequencing, averaging approximately 3.5 million total reads per sample. Sorted cells were lysed in RLT buffer, and RNA was extracted using DNase-treated RNeasy Micro or Mini kits according to cell number. Each cell subset was processed separately to prevent cross-contamination, with patient and healthy donor samples processed together. Using the immunoSEQ multiplex PCR, TCRB sequences were amplified from cDNA into 87-bp fragments spanning the CDR3 region. The amplicons were sequenced using the Illumina HiSeq platform. As for the authors' bioinformatics: Synthetic template baselines were used to correct PCR bias computationally, reads within Hamming distance 2 were collapsed together, and singletons that could not be merged were discarded. Reads were aligned to IMGT to assign V, D and J genes, CDR3 length, and insertions or deletions at six rearrangement sites. Within each subset, clonotype counts were normalized to the number of sorted cells before true diversity and Gini coefficients were calculated with the tcR R package. The overlap coefficient, calculated on TCRB nucleotide sequences, was used to measure repertoire sharing. Out-of-frame TCRB sequences from naive cells were analyzed as a proxy for the pre-selection repertoire. TCRdb retrieved this table from immuneACCESS and kept in-frame rearrangements only. Not all clones are present; in checked studies, unresolved V genes account for under half, and no reason is known for the remainder. That table is the source of V, J and clone size, and D and trimming were worked out from the DNA. Across this sample there are 640,000 or so clones, with around 15% seen only once. Approximately 0.02% of the sample belongs to the ten largest clones.

Trimming removed 4 bases from V and 3 bases from J, leaving 13 bases between the germline ends. The CDR3 contains 14 residues, cysteine and phenylalanine counted. The DNA shown is the 42-base CDR3, in frame from base 1. In the germline V gene, CDR1 corresponds to MNHNS and CDR2 to SASEGT. Each donor gave one peripheral blood draw, averaging about 120 mL, which was collected into heparinised tubes. Naive, central memory, regulatory and stem cell-like memory CD4+ T cells were sorted on a BD FACSAria II using a panel including CD45RO, CCR7, CD25, CD127, CD95 and CD27. A purity above 98% was achieved for all sorted populations. PBMCs were separated immediately by Lymphoprep density gradient centrifugation and were stained directly, without being cultured. To minimize batch effects, samples were stained and sorted in pairs, one healthy donor with one patient per experiment.

The TCR originated in a man aged 18 to 30 with type 1 diabetes. Material for sequencing was naive CD4+ T cells from blood. The cell subset or site label for this specimen denotes: true naive CD4+ T cells. In this chain, TRBV6-1 is recombined with TRBJ2-7, with no reliable assignment of the D segment. The sequenced DNA is TGTGCCAGCAGTGTTACTGGACCCTTCTACGAGCAGTACTTC. Translation gives CASSVTGPFYEQYF.